The 27 T cell receptor beta chains in this list originate from one sample, sequenced in a study of T cells in Graves' hyperthyroidism and ophthalmopathy. TCR beta CDR3 region amplification was performed from RNA transcripts. The TCR CDR3 first-round RT-PCR relied on the HTBI primer set. TCRdb independently ran MiXCR on the multiplex PCR reads; one entry per CDR3 protein. The repertoire holds 650,000 to 750,000 distinct CDR3 sequences, with 12% to 15% as singletons. Sequenced material: blood. These receptors were obtained from a woman younger than 30 with Graves' hyperthyroidism.

This clonotype was recorded only once. The chain is built from TRBV5-6 and TRBJ2-5; no definite D call. V lost 4 bases and J 5 bases, leaving 18 bases between the germline ends. The CDR3 runs 15 residues. CDR1 and CDR2 from the germline V gene are SGHDT and YYEEEE. CDR3 loop: CASSATGVTAETQYF. In DNA, the CDR3 is TGTGCCAGCAGCGCTACTGGGGTAACGGCGGAGACCCAGTACTTC.

This clonotype was counted many times. This chain uses TRBV3-1 with TRBJ2-1; D is ambiguous. The length of the CDR3 is 13 residues. The germline V gene has CDR1 LGHDT and CDR2 YNNKEL (reference sequence). V lost 0 bases and J 8 bases, leaving 8 bases between the germline ends. The CDR3 loop is CASSQDWLDEQFF. In nucleotides, the CDR3 is TGTGCCAGCAGCCAAGATTGGTTAGATGAGCAGTTCTTC.

V usage is TRBV29-1 and J usage is TRBJ2-5; D may be TRBD2 (5 bases). Germline-derived CDR1 and CDR2 are SQVTM and ANQGSEA. The CDR3 runs to 14 residues. Trimming pared 1 base from V and 4 bases from J, leaving 13 bases between. The CDR3 loop reads CSVEARFRGETQYF. In DNA, the CDR3 is TGCAGCGTTGAAGCTAGGTTCCGGGGAGAGACCCAGTACTTC. Together with reference TRBV29-1 and TRBJ2-5, the CDR3 gives the full variable domain: SAVISQKPSRDICQRGTSLTIQCQVDSQVTMMFWYRQQPGQSLTLIATANQGSEATYESGFVIDKFPISRPNLTFSTLTVSNMSPEDSSIYLCSVEARFRGETQYFGPGTRLLVL.

The J gene is TRBJ2-1, the V gene TRBV24-1; a weak D match, TRBD1 (5 bases). Germline assignment: CDR1 KGHDR and CDR2 SFDVKD. V shed 9 bases and J shed 8 bases, with 19 bases lying between them. The CDR3 consists of 14 residues. The CDR3 region has the DNA TGTGCCACCGAGAGTAGGGGAAAAGGCGATGAGCAGTTCTTC. Encoded protein: CATESRGKGDEQFF.

This clonotype has more than one count but fewer than ten. The chain couples TRBV6-6 to TRBJ2-1; no reliable D call. The V and J ends lost 3 bases and 6 bases respectively, with 15 bases between them. The V gene's germline CDR1 is MNHNY and CDR2 SVGAGI (reference sequence). The CDR3 loop spans 15 amino acids. CDR3 in amino acids: CASSYLPPGSNEQFF. The CDR3 nucleotides read TGTGCCAGCAGTTATTTGCCCCCGGGTTCCAATGAGCAGTTCTTC.

This clonotype came up many times. The V and J genes are TRBV20-1 and TRBJ2-7, with 9 bases identical to TRBD2. The CDR3 runs to 15 residues. Germline-derived CDR1 and CDR2 are DFQATT and SNEGSKA (reference sequence). The junction had 11 bases not matched to a gene; V was cut back by 3 bases and J by 5 bases. The CDR3 DNA reads TGCAGTGCTAGGAATAGCGGGAGTCGATATGACGAGCAGTACTTC. This translates into CSARNSGSRYDEQYF.

This clonotype came up a few times. A much larger clone lies one base from this, so it may be a read error. CDR3 protein: CASSLWTGEGYDYTF. The DNA for the CDR3 is TGTGCCAGCAGTCTATGGACAGGGGAGGGCTATGACTACACCTTC. The chain combines TRBV12-3 or TRBV12-4 with TRBJ1-2; 9 bases line up with TRBD1. The CDR3 is 15 amino acids.

This clonotype came up many times. J is TRBJ2-1 and V is TRBV7-9, with 12 nucleotides matching TRBD2. The V gene end was trimmed by 4 bases and the J gene end by 4 bases; junction bases not matched to a gene: 5. CDR3 length: 16 residues. Per germline, CDR1 SEHNR and CDR2 FQNEAQ (reference sequence). As DNA, the CDR3 is TGTGCCAGCAGCTCACAGGGGACTAGCGGGTACAATGAGCAGTTCTTC. This sequence encodes CASSSQGTSGYNEQFF.

This rearrangement joins TRBV12-3 or TRBV12-4 to TRBJ2-1, with 11 bases aligning to TRBD2. The CDR3 has 17 amino acids. V shed 8 bases, J shed 3 bases, and the junction held 12 bases outside the gene matches. The CDR3 is CASPLGRGLAVYNEQFF. CDR3 DNA: TGTGCCAGCCCCTTAGGGCGGGGACTAGCGGTCTACAATGAGCAGTTCTTC.

The chain has TRBV20-1 and TRBJ1-2; D perhaps matches TRBD1 (5 bases). Germline CDR1 reads DFQATT; CDR2 reads SNEGSKA (reference sequence). The V and J ends lost 3 bases and 1 base respectively, with 9 bases between them. The CDR3 is made up of 13 amino acids. In DNA, the CDR3 is TGCAGTGCTAGCCGGACATTTAACTATGGCTACACCTTC. Its translation: CSASRTFNYGYTF.

This clonotype appeared many times. V gene TRBV28 combines with J gene TRBJ2-7, with D possibly TRBD2 on 5 matching bases. CDR1 and CDR2 (germline): MDHEN, SYDVKM. Trimming cost V 4 bases and J 4 bases, with 11 bases left between them. This CDR3 is built from 13 residues. The CDR3 region is CASSYGIQYEQYF. CDR3 coding DNA: TGTGCCAGCAGTTACGGGATACAATACGAGCAGTACTTC.

The rearrangement joins TRBV7-9 to TRBJ2-1; tentatively, D is TRBD2 (5 bases). The V gene's germline CDR1 is SEHNR and CDR2 FQNEAQ (reference sequence). Trimming left V 5 bases short and J 0 bases short, with 14 bases between. There are 16 residues in the CDR3. CDR3 sequence reads: CASSTSVGSSYNEQFF. The DNA of the CDR3 is TGTGCCAGCAGCACGAGCGTAGGGAGCTCCTACAATGAGCAGTTCTTC. Full variable domain (outside the CDR3, taken from reference TRBV7-9 and TRBJ2-1): DTGVSQNPRHKITKRGQNVTFRCDPISEHNRLYWYRQTLGQGPEFLTYFQNEAQLEKSRLLSDRFSAERPKGSFSTLEIQRTEQGDSAMYLCASSTSVGSSYNEQFFGPGTRLTVL.

In its sample, this clonotype was seen many times. The genes are TRBV6-2 or TRBV6-3 and TRBJ2-1, with 10 positions matching TRBD2. The CDR3 runs 14 residues. CDR1 and CDR2 (germline): MNHEY, SVGEGT. V gave up 2 bases and J gave up 8 bases; unmatched junction bases: 3. This chain's CDR3 is CASSYGTSVDEQFF. The CDR3 DNA is TGTGCCAGCAGTTACGGGACTAGCGTCGATGAGCAGTTCTTC.

There are many counts of this clonotype. This chain links TRBV20-1 with TRBJ2-2; maybe TRBD1 (6 bases). The germline V and J ends were trimmed by 0 bases and 3 bases, with 11 bases remaining between them. The CDR3 runs 15 residues. The germline V gene encodes CDR1 DFQATT and CDR2 SNEGSKA (reference sequence). CDR3 nucleotides: TGCAGTGCTAGAGAAGTAGAGGGGGACACCGGGGAGCTGTTTTTT. Translated, it gives CSAREVEGDTGELFF.

This clonotype came up many times. The rearrangement links TRBV3-1 to TRBJ2-2, with D possibly being TRBD2 (5 bases). Germline loops: CDR1 LGHDT, CDR2 YNNKEL (reference sequence). Between the trimmed V and J ends, which lost 4 bases and 3 bases, there was a span of 12 bases. The CDR3 has 15 amino acids. The CDR3 loop reads CASSPPGRDTGELFF. The DNA for the CDR3 is TGTGCCAGCAGCCCCCCCGGGCGGGACACCGGGGAGCTGTTTTTT.

This clonotype occurred many times. The J gene is TRBJ2-7, the V gene TRBV20-1; TRBD2 is a possible D gene (5 bases). V was clipped by 6 bases and J by 1 base, with 13 bases between them. The CDR3 runs 13 residues. CDR1 DFQATT and CDR2 SNEGSKA come from the germline V gene (reference sequence). The CDR3: CSAEPTGSYEQYF. DNA for the CDR3: TGCAGTGCGGAACCGACGGGATCCTACGAGCAGTACTTC.

The sample holds many counts of this clonotype. The rearrangement uses TRBV3-1 and TRBJ2-7, with TRBD2 matching over 7 bases. Germline loops: CDR1 LGHDT, CDR2 YNNKEL (reference sequence). The CDR3 is made up of 16 amino acids. The J segment lost 0 bases and the V segment lost 3 bases, leaving 8 bases of the junction unmatched. Written as DNA, the CDR3 is TGTGCCAGCAGCCATTGGGCTAGCGGTCTCTCCTACGAGCAGTACTTC. Translation: CASSHWASGLSYEQYF.

The rearrangement joins TRBV7-9 to TRBJ1-2; 7 positions agree with TRBD1. This CDR3 spans 15 amino acids. Germline lookup yields CDR1 SEHNR and CDR2 FQNEAQ (reference sequence). After removal of 5 bases from V and 3 bases from J, the junction contained 9 bases not matched to a gene. CDR3 sequence: CASSPSRDSHYGYTF. In DNA form, the CDR3 reads TGTGCCAGCAGCCCAAGTCGGGACAGTCACTATGGCTACACCTTC.

This clonotype has a count of ten or more. The V gene is TRBV2, the J gene TRBJ2-7; the match to TRBD1 covers 7 bases. With 5 bases clipped from V and 3 bases from J, the junction kept 10 bases outside the gene matches. This CDR3 spans 15 amino acids. Germline V gene lookup returns CDR1 SNHLY and CDR2 FYNNEI. The CDR3 DNA reads TGTGCCAGCAGTCCTAGGGGACAGTCTCTCTACGAGCAGTACTTC. Translation: CASSPRGQSLYEQYF.

This clonotype was observed a handful of times. The chain links TRBV29-1 to TRBJ2-7; 9 nucleotides align to TRBD1. Germline V gene sequence: CDR1 SQVTM, CDR2 ANQGSEA. The V and J ends lost 7 bases and 2 bases, in that order; junction bases with no gene match: 3. The CDR3 extends over 12 amino acids. CDR3 sequence reads: CSATGGAYEQYF. CDR3 DNA sequence: TGCAGCGCGACAGGGGGGGCCTACGAGCAGTACTTC.

This clonotype was seen more than once but under ten times. This chain joins TRBV12-3 or TRBV12-4 and TRBJ2-1, with D perhaps matching TRBD1 (6 bases). The ends were cut back, 6 bases at V and 7 bases at J, with 10 bases in the middle. This CDR3 comprises 12 residues. This CDR3 reads CASRRGQNEQFF. As DNA, the CDR3 is TGTGCCAGCAGACGAGGACAGAATGAGCAGTTCTTC.

This clonotype was seen repeatedly, ten times or more. V usage is TRBV6-2 or TRBV6-3 and J usage is TRBJ2-1; D may match TRBD1 or TRBD2 (5 bases each). From germline, CDR1 is MNHEY and CDR2 SVGEGT. V lost 0 bases, J lost 1 base, and 13 bases lay in between. This CDR3 has 17 residues. Here the CDR3 DNA reads TGTGCCAGCAGTTACTCGATGAGAGAGGGGTCCTACAATGAGCAGTTCTTC. Its translation is CASSYSMREGSYNEQFF.

With regard to this clonotype: Since a much larger clone is just one base distant, this may be a read error. V and J are TRBV18 and TRBJ1-1; D not certain. V lost 3 bases and J 1 base, leaving 12 bases between the germline ends. Germline values: CDR1 KGHSH, CDR2 LQKENI. CDR3 length equals 15 residues. For the CDR3, the DNA is TGTGCCAGCTCACCTTGGCAGCCTACGAACACTGAAGCTTTCTTT. This codes for CASSPWQPTNTEAFF.

This sequence joins TRBV18 and TRBJ1-1; no clear D. The V end lost 2 bases, the J end lost 1 base, and 17 bases lay between the germline ends. This CDR3 comprises 17 residues. Germline V CDR1 and CDR2: KGHSH, LQKENI. Here the CDR3 DNA reads TGTGCCAGCTCACCAAGTTTGGGGTTTTTGGGGAACACTGAAGCTTTCTTT. This gives the protein CASSPSLGFLGNTEAFF.

This clonotype has at least ten counts. The gene calls are TRBV2 and TRBJ2-2, with D possibly being TRBD1 (6 bases). The CDR3 loop spans 15 amino acids. The ends were cut back, 6 bases at V and 5 bases at J, with 16 bases in the middle. CDR1 is SNHLY, CDR2 FYNNEI, per germline. DNA of the CDR3: TGTGCCAGCAGCGGTACAGGGTTCCGAACCGGGGAGCTGTTTTTT. Translation: CASSGTGFRTGELFF.

This clonotype was recorded a few times. The V and J genes are TRBV3-1 and TRBJ2-1; D remains unclear. CDR1 and CDR2 from the germline V gene are LGHDT and YNNKEL (reference sequence). CDR3 length equals 14 residues. V lost 0 bases and J lost 8, with 11 bases in between. The CDR3 DNA is TGTGCCAGCAGCCAAGAGTACCGCGGATATGAGCAGTTCTTC. This codes for CASSQEYRGYEQFF.

This chain connects TRBV4-2 to TRBJ2-1; D gene unclear. This CDR3 is built from 15 residues. Germline V gives CDR1 LGHNA, CDR2 YNFKEQ. Trimming removed 1 base from V and 2 bases from J, with 9 bases in between. The CDR3, as DNA: TGTGCCAGCAGCCAAGTTAACCCTACCTACAATGAGCAGTTCTTC. The encoded protein is CASSQVNPTYNEQFF.